This TCR beta chain was captured in a study of T cells after yellow fever vaccination. Regarding the study as a whole: Post-booster samples contained most primary-vaccination clones (nearly 98% CD4, around 89% CD8). The CD4 and CD8 compartments had a small share of their clonotypes in common.

5'RACE template switching produced TCR cDNA carrying a universal primer site and UMIs. TCRdb ran MiXCR on the 5' RACE reads and lists one entry per CDR3 protein. The repertoire holds some 200,000 distinct CDR3 sequences, approximately 11% seen once, with about 38% in the top ten. CDR3 length: 15 residues. With 0 bases clipped from V and 0 bases from J, the junction kept 5 bases outside the gene matches. Germline V gene sequence: CDR1 DFQATT, CDR2 SNEGSKA (reference sequence). In regard to this clonotype: Its antigen remains unidentified.

The sample here was CD8+ T cells sorted from PBMCs, taken 15 days after the yellow fever booster vaccination. The receptor was isolated from a man aged 18 to 35 who received the YFV17D yellow fever vaccine. The rearrangement links TRBV20-1 to TRBJ2-7; 7 positions match TRBD1. CDR3: CSARDISGGSYEQYV. CDR3 DNA: TGCAGTGCTAGAGATATTTCAGGGGGCTCCTACGAGCAGTACGTC.